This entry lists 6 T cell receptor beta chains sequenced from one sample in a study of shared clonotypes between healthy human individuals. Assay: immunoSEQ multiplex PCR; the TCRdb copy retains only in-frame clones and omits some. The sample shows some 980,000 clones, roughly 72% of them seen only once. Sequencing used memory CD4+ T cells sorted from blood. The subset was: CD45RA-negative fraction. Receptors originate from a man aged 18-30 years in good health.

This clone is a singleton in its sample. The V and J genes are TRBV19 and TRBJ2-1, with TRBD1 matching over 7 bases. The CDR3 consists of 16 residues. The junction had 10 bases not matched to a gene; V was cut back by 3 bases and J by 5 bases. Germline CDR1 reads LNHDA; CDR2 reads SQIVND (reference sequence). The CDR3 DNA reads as TGTGCCAGTAGTATGCCTAACAGGGGACGCAACAATGAGCAGTTCTTC. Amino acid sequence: CASSMPNRGRNNEQFF.

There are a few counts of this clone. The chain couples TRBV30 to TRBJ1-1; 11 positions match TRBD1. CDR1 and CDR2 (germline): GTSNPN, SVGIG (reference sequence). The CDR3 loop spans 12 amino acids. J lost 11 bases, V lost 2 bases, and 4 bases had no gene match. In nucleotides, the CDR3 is TGTGCCTGGAGTCGGACAGGGGGCTTGGCTTTCTTT. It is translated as CAWSRTGGLAFF. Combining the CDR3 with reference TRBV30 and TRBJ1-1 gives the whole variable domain SQTIHQWPATLVQPVGSPLSLECTVEGTSNPNLYWYRQAAGRGLQLLFYSVGIGQISSEVPQNLSASRPQDRQFILSSKKLLLSDSGFYLCAWSRTGGLAFFGQGTRLTVV.

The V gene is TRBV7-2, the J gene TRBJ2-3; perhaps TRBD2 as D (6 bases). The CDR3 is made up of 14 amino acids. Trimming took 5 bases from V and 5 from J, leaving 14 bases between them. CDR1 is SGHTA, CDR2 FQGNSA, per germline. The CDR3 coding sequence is TGTGCCAGCAGCCCAGAACAGCGGGTAGATACGCAGTATTTT. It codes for CASSPEQRVDTQYF.

The CDR3 DNA reads as TGTGCCAGCAGCGGACAGGCGGGGACTAATGAAAAACTGTTTTTT. This sequence encodes CASSGQAGTNEKLFF. The chain recombines TRBV11-2 with TRBJ1-4; 7 nucleotides align to TRBD1. The germline V gene encodes CDR1 SGHAT and CDR2 FQNNGV. The V gene end was trimmed by 5 bases and the J gene end by 2 bases; junction bases not matched to a gene: 5. This CDR3 is built from 15 residues.

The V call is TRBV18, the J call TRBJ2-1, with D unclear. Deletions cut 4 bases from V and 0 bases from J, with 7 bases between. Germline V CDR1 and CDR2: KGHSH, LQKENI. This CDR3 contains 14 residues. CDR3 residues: CASSRAHSYNEQFF. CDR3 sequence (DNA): TGTGCCAGCTCACGGGCCCACTCCTACAATGAGCAGTTCTTC.

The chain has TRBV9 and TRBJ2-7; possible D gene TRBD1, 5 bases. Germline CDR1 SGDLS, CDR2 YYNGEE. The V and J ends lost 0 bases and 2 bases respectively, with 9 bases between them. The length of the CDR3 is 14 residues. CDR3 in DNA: TGTGCCAGCAGCGTAGGTGCAGGGACCTACGAGCAGTACTTC. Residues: CASSVGAGTYEQYF.